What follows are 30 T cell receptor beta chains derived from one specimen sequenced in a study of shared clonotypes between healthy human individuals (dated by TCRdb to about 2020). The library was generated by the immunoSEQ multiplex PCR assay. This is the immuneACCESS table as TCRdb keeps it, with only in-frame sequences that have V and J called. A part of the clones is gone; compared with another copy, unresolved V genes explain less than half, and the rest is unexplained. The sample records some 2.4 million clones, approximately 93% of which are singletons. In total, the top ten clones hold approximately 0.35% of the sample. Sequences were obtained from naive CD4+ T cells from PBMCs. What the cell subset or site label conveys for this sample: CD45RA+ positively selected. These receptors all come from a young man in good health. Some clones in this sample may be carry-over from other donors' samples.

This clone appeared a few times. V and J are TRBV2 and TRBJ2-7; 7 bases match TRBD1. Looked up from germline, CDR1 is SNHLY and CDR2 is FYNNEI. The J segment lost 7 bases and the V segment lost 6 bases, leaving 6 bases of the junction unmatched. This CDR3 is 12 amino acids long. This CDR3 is CASRDDREEQYF. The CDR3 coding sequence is TGTGCCAGCAGGGACGACAGGGAAGAGCAGTACTTC.

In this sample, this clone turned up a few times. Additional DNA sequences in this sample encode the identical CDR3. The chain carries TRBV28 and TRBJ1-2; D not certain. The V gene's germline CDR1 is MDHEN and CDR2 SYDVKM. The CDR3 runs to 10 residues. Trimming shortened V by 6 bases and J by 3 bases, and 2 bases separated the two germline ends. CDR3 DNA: TGTGCCAGCAGCGACTATGGCTACACCTTC. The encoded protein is CASSDYGYTF.

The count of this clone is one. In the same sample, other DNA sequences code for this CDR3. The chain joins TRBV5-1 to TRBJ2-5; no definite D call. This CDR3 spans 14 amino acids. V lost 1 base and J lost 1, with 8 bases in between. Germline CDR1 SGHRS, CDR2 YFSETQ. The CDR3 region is CASSLQGFQETQYF. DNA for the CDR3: TGCGCCAGCAGCTTGCAAGGGTTCCAAGAGACCCAGTACTTC.

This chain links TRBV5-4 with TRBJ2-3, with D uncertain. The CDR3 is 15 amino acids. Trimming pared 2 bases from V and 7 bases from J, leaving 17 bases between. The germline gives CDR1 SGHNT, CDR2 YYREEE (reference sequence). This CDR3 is CASSLPSGAEYTQYF. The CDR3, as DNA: TGTGCCAGCAGCTTACCATCTGGTGCTGAATATACGCAGTATTTT.

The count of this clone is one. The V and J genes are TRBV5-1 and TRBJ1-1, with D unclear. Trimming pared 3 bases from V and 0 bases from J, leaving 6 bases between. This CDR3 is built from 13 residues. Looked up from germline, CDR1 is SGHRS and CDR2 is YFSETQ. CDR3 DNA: TGCGCCAGCAGCTCGAATGTGAACACTGAAGCTTTCTTT. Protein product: CASSSNVNTEAFF.

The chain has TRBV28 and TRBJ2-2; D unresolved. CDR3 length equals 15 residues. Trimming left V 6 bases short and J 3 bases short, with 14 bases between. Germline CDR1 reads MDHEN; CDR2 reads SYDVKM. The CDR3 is CASSPASADTGELFF. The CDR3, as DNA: TGTGCCAGCAGCCCGGCCTCGGCTGACACCGGGGAGCTGTTTTTT.

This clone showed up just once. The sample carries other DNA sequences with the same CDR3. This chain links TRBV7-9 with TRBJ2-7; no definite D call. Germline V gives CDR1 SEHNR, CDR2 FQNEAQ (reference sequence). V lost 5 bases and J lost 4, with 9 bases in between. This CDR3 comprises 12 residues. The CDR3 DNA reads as TGTGCCAGCAGCCCCCGCGCTTACGAGCAGTACTTC. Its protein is CASSPRAYEQYF.

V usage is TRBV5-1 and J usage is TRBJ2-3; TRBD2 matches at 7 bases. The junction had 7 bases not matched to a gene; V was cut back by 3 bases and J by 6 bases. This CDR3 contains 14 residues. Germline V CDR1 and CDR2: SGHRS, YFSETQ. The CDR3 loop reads CASSSPSGPDTQYF. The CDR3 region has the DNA TGCGCCAGCAGCTCACCTAGCGGACCCGATACGCAGTATTTT.

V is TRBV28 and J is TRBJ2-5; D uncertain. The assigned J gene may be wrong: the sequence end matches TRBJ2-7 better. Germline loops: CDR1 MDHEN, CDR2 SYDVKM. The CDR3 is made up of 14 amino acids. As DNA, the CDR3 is TGTGCCAGCAGTTTACCGAATCCGAGCTACGAGCAGTACTTC. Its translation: CASSLPNPSYEQYF.

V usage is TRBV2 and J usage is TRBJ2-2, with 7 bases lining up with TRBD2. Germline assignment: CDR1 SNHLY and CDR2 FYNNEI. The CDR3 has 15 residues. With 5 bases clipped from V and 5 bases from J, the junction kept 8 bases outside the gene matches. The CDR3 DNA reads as TGTGCCAGCAGTAAGGGTCGGGGAGGGACCGGGGAGCTGTTTTTT. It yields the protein CASSKGRGGTGELFF.

CDR3 sequence (DNA): TGCGCCAGCAGCAGAATCTTGACAGGGGAGCCTGAAAAACTGTTTTTT. Its translation is CASSRILTGEPEKLFF. The J gene is TRBJ1-4, the V gene TRBV5-1, with 8 bases that match TRBD1. This CDR3 comprises 16 residues. The germline V gene has CDR1 SGHRS and CDR2 YFSETQ. The J segment lost 7 bases and the V segment lost 4 bases, leaving 12 bases of the junction unmatched.

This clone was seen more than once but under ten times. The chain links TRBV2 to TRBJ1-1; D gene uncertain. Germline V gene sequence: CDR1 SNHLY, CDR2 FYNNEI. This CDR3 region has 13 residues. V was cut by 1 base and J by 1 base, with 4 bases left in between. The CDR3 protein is CASSEESNTEAFF. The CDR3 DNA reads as TGTGCCAGCAGTGAAGAGTCGAACACTGAAGCTTTCTTT.

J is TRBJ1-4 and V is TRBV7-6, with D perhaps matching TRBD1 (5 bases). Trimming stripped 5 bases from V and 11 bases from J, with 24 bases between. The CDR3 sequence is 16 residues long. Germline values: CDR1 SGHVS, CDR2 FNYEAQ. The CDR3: CASSPERDPLRHKLFF. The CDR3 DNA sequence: TGTGCCAGCAGCCCAGAGCGGGACCCGCTCCGGCACAAACTGTTTTTT. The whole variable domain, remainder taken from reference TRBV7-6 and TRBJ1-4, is GAGVSQSPRYKVTKRGQDVALRCDPISGHVSLYWYRQALGQGPEFLTYFNYEAQQDKSGLPNDRFSAERPEGSISTLTIQRTEQRDSAMYRCASSPERDPLRHKLFFGSGTQLSVL.

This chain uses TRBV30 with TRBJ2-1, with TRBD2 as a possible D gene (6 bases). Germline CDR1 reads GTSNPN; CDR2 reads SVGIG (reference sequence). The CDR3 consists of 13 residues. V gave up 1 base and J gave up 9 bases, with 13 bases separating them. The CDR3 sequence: CAWSADRDFEQFF. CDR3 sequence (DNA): TGTGCCTGGAGTGCCGACCGGGACTTTGAGCAGTTCTTC. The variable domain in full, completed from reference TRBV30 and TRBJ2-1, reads SQTIHQWPATLVQPVGSPLSLECTVEGTSNPNLYWYRQAAGRGLQLLFYSVGIGQISSEVPQNLSASRPQDRQFILSSKKLLLSDSGFYLCAWSADRDFEQFFGPGTRLTVL.

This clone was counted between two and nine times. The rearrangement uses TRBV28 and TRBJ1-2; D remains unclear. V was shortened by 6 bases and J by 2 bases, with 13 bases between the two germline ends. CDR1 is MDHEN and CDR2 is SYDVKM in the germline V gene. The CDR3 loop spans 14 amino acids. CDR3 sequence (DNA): TGTGCCAGCAGAATAGCACAGACCAACTATGGCTACACCTTC. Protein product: CASRIAQTNYGYTF.

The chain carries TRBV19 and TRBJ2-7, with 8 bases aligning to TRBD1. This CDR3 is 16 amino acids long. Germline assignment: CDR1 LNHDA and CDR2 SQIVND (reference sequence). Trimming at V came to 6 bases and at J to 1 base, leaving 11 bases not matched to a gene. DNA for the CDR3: TGTGCCAGTAGCGACATAGGGCAGGGGGCATCCTACGAGCAGTACTTC. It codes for CASSDIGQGASYEQYF.

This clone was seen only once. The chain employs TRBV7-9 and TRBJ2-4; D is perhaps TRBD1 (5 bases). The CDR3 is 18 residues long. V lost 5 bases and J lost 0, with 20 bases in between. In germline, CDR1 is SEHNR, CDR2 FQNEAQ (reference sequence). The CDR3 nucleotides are TGTGCCAGCAGCCCAGGTTTATTTGCAGGGCTAGCCAAAAACATTCAGTACTTC. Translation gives CASSPGLFAGLAKNIQYF.

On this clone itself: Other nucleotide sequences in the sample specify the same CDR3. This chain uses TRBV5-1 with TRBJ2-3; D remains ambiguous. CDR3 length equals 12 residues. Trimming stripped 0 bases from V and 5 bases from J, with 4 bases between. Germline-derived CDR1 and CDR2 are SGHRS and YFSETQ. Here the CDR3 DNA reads TGCGCCAGCAGCTTGGGCCTAGATACGCAGTATTTT. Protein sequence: CASSLGLDTQYF.

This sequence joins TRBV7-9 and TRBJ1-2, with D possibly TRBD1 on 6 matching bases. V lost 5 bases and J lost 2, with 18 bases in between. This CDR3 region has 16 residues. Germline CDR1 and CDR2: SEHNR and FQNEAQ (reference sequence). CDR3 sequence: CASSPVDGDTNYGYTF. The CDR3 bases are TGTGCCAGCAGCCCTGTCGACGGGGACACAAACTATGGCTACACCTTC.

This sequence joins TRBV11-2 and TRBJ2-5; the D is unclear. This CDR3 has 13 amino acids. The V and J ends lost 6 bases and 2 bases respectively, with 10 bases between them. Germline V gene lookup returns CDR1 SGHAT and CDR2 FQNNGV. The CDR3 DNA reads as TGTGCCAGCAGGGTGGGTCTACAAGAGACCCAGTACTTC. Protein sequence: CASRVGLQETQYF.

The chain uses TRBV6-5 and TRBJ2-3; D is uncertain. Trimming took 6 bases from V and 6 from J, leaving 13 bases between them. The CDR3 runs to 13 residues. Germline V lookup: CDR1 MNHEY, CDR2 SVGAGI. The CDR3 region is CASRRTLGDTQYF. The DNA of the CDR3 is TGTGCCAGCAGGCGTACCCTAGGGGATACGCAGTATTTT.

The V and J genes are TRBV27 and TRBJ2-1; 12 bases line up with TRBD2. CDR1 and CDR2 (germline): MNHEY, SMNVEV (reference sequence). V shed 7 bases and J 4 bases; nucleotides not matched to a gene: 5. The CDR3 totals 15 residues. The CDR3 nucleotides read TGTGCCAGCACCTTACTAGCGGGAGGTTACAATGAGCAGTTCTTC. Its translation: CASTLLAGGYNEQFF.

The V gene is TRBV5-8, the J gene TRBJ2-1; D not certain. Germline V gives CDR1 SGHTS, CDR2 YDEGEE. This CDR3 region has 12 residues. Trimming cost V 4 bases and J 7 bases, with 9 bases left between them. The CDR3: CASSLHENEQFF. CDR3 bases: TGTGCCAGCAGCCTACACGAAAATGAGCAGTTCTTC.

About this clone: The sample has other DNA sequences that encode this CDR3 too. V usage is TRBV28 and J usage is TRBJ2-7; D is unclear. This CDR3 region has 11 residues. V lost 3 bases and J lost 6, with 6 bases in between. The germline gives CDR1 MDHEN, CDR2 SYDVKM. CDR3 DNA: TGTGCCAGCAGTTTGTCAGGCGAGCAGTACTTC. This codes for CASSLSGEQYF.

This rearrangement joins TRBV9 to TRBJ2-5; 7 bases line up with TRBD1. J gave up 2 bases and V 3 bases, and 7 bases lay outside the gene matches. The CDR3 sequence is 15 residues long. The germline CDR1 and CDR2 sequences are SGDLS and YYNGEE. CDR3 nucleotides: TGTGCCAGCAGCGGCACAGGGGCGCTTCAAGAGACCCAGTACTTC. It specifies CASSGTGALQETQYF.

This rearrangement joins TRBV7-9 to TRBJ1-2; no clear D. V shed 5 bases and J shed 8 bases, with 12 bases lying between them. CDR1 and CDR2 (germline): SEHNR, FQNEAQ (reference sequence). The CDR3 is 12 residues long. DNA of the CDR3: TGTGCCAGCAGCATAAGTGATGGGGGCTACACCTTC. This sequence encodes CASSISDGGYTF.

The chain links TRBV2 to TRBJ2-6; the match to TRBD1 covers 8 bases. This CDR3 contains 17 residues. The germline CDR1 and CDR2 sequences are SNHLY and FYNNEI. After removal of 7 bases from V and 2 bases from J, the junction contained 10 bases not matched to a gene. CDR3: CASTSVAGGAGANVLTF. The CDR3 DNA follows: TGTGCCAGCACCTCCGTGGCAGGGGGCGCTGGGGCCAACGTCCTGACTTTC.

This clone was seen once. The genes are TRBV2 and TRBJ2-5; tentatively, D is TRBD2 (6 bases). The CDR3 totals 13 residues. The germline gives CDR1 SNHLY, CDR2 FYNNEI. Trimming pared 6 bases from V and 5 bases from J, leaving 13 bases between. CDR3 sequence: CASSRHGGETQYF. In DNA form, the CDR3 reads TGTGCCAGCAGCCGCCACGGAGGGGAGACCCAGTACTTC.

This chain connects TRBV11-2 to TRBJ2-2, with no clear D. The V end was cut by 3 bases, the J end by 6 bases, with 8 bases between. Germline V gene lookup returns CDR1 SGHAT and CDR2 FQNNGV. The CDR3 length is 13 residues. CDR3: CASSFMYSGELFF. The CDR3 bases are TGTGCCAGCAGCTTTATGTACTCCGGGGAGCTGTTTTTT.

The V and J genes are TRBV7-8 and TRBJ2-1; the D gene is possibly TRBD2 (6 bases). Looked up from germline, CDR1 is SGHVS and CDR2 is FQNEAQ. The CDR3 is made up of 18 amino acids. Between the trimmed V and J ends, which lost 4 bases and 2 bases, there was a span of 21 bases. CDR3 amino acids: CASSSLPGGTPPYNEQFF. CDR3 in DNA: TGTGCCAGCAGCTCTCTCCCGGGCGGGACCCCCCCCTACAATGAGCAGTTCTTC.